This T cell receptor (beta chain) derives from a study of Ad26.COV2.S vaccination and SARS-CoV-2 variants. Study findings and constraints: Comparable non-spike TCR breadth was observed in vaccine and placebo recipients.

Measured with immunoSEQ multiplex PCR; TCRdb has only the in-frame clones, and not every one. The sample has around 370,000 clones, around 84% seen once. CDR1 KGHSH and CDR2 LQKENI come from the germline V gene. This CDR3 contains 18 residues. Trimming removed 3 bases from V and 4 bases from J; junction bases left unmatched: 15. As for this clone: As yet, its antigen is unknown.

Treatment meaning: around 19 received Ad26.COV2.S at low or high dose, single or two shots; a few received placebo; per-sample allocation not given. Repertoires come from day 63 after the first vaccine or placebo injection. The clonotype originates from a person between 18 and 65 years old who received the Ad26.COV2.S COVID-19 vaccine or a placebo. The source material was peripheral blood, sampled in a trial of Ad26.COV2.S vaccine versus placebo. The chain couples TRBV18 to TRBJ1-5; 7 nucleotides agree with TRBD1. CDR3 sequence reads: CASSPRQGEPQMNQPQHF. For the CDR3, the DNA is TGTGCCAGCTCACCCCGGCAGGGGGAACCGCAAATGAATCAGCCCCAGCATTTT.